Listed here is a single T cell receptor (beta chain). Its antigen is undetermined. This sample is drawn from a study of shared clonotypes between healthy human individuals. Study findings and constraints: Naive subsets tended to show greater estimated richness than memory subsets.

This CDR3 comprises 16 residues. Per the germline V gene, CDR1 is SGDLS and CDR2 is YYNGEE. V lost 3 bases and J lost 0; bases outside the gene matches: 7. Assay runs were performed at deep level. Per the original methods: ImmunoSEQ gave junction-only sequences without quality scores, so filtering differed. Sequencing used immunoSEQ multiplex PCR; TCRdb keeps in-frame clones, though not all of them. The D gene and trimming were derived from the DNA, and the V and J assignments and clone size from that table. The sample comprises around 2.1 million clones, just over 90% of which are singletons, and 1.7% rests with the top ten. In the naive CD8 group, cells lacked CD45RO and were positively selected for CCR7, so terminally differentiated effector memory CD45RA+ cells were left out. The donor population consisted of healthy HIV-negative adults with no recent acute infections or vaccinations.

The sequence was obtained from a young man in good health. Some clones in this sample may be carry-over from other donors' samples. The sample consisted of naive CD8+ T cells from PBMCs. The gene calls are TRBV9 and TRBJ2-3; 7 bases align to TRBD2. This CDR3 is CASSARTSDSTDTQYF. CDR3 nucleotides: TGTGCCAGCAGCGCCCGAACTAGCGATAGCACAGATACGCAGTATTTT.